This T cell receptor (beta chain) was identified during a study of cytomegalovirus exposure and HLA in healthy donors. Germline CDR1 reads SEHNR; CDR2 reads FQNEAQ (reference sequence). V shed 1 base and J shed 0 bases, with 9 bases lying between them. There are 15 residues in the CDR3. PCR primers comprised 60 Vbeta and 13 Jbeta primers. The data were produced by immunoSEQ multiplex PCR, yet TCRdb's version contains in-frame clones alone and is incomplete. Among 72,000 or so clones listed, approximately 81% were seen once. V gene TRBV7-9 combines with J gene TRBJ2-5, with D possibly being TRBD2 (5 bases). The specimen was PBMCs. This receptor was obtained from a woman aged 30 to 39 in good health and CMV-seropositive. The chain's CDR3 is CASSLGIGDQETQYF. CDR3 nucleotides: TGTGCCAGCAGCTTAGGTATCGGGGACCAAGAGACCCAGTACTTC.